A single sample is the source of the 18 T cell receptor beta chains below, sequenced in a study of T cell repertoires in ileal Crohn's disease. TCRdb's table, derived via immunoSEQ multiplex PCR, lists solely in-frame clones and lacks some. The sample gives 6,800 or so clones, more than 65% of which show up once; under 3% is in the top ten. Sequences were obtained from ileal tissue. Every receptor here comes from an adult with Crohn's disease.

V and J are TRBV6-6 and TRBJ2-5; D is unclear. Germline lookup yields CDR1 MNHNY and CDR2 SVGAGI (reference sequence). The germline V and J ends were trimmed by 0 bases and 5 bases, with 7 bases remaining between them. The CDR3 is 13 residues long. CDR3 protein: CASSYSTRETQYF. The CDR3 coding sequence is TGTGCCAGCAGTTACTCGACTCGCGAGACCCAGTACTTC.

CDR3 protein: CASRRTGFNEKLFF. The CDR3 bases are TGTGCCAGTCGCCGGACAGGCTTTAATGAAAAACTGTTTTTT. The chain employs TRBV19 and TRBJ1-4, with 7 bases that match TRBD1. The CDR3 length is 14 residues. Looked up from germline, CDR1 is LNHDA and CDR2 is SQIVND (reference sequence). V shed 8 bases and J 4 bases; nucleotides not matched to a gene: 7.

This clone was counted between two and nine times. This chain connects TRBV6-6 to TRBJ1-5; a possible D gene is TRBD1 (5 bases). The CDR3 spans 14 residues. V lost 6 bases, J lost 3 bases, and 12 bases lay in between. Per germline, CDR1 MNHNY and CDR2 SVGAGI (reference sequence). The CDR3, as DNA: TGTGCCAGCAGCCCCGGGGGGAACAATCAGCCCCAGCATTTT. Translating gives CASSPGGNNQPQHF.

The rearrangement links TRBV7-8 to TRBJ1-1, with unresolved D. This CDR3 region has 17 residues. Germline V lookup: CDR1 SGHVS, CDR2 FQNEAQ. V was cut by 1 base and J by 0 bases, with 15 bases left in between. This CDR3 reads CASSLVGRNAMNTEAFF. CDR3 DNA: TGTGCCAGCAGCTTAGTCGGGAGGAACGCTATGAACACTGAAGCTTTCTTT.

The rearrangement links TRBV5-1 to TRBJ2-1; TRBD2 aligns across 10 bases. The CDR3 contains 20 residues. V trimming: 0 bases; J trimming: 0 bases; junction bases outside the gene matches: 12. Germline CDR1 is SGHRS and CDR2 is YFSETQ. CDR3 nucleotide sequence: TGCGCCAGCAGCTTGGGGACGTGGAGCGGGAGGGCTCTCTCCTACAATGAGCAGTTCTTC. It yields the protein CASSLGTWSGRALSYNEQFF.

This clone came up once. The chain employs TRBV27 and TRBJ1-2; 8 nucleotides agree with TRBD1. Losses at the gene ends were 6 bases for V and 2 bases for J; bases not matched to a gene: 5. The CDR3 extends over 14 amino acids. CDR1 is MNHEY, CDR2 SMNVEV, per germline (reference sequence). CDR3 residues: CASSLTGANYGYTF. The CDR3 DNA reads TGTGCCAGCAGCTTGACAGGGGCGAACTATGGCTACACCTTC.

Only one count was recorded for this clone. The CDR3 nucleotides are TGTGCCAGCAGCCCGAAAACGGGTCCCTACGAGCAGTACTTC. This encodes CASSPKTGPYEQYF. This chain joins TRBV7-2 and TRBJ2-7, with unresolved D. Germline loops: CDR1 SGHTA, CDR2 FQGNSA. This CDR3 is built from 14 residues. V lost 5 bases and J 2 bases, leaving 13 bases between the germline ends.

The CDR3: CASSIGHGQETQYF. In DNA, the CDR3 is TGTGCCAGTAGTATTGGGCACGGACAAGAGACCCAGTACTTC. The chain joins TRBV19 to TRBJ2-5; D gene ambiguous. The germline V gene has CDR1 LNHDA and CDR2 SQIVND (reference sequence). The germline V and J ends were trimmed by 3 bases and 2 bases, with 10 bases remaining between them. This CDR3 is built from 14 residues. The full variable domain, completed using reference TRBV19 and TRBJ2-5, is DGGITQSPKYLFRKEGQNVTLSCEQNLNHDAMYWYRQDPGQGLRLIYYSQIVNDFQKGDIAEGYSVSREKKESFPLTVTSAQKNPTAFYLCASSIGHGQETQYFGPGTRLLVL.

The V call is TRBV28, the J call TRBJ1-2; 7 bases align to TRBD1. Germline loops: CDR1 MDHEN, CDR2 SYDVKM. With V trimmed by 6 bases and J by 2 bases, 6 bases remained unmatched. CDR3 length: 14 residues. CDR3 in DNA: TGTGCCAGCAGGAGACAGGGAGTCAACTATGGCTACACCTTC. Amino acids: CASRRQGVNYGYTF.

The chain carries TRBV28 and TRBJ1-2; D is possibly TRBD1 (5 bases). Trimming removed 3 bases from V and 3 bases from J, with 11 bases in between. From germline, CDR1 is MDHEN and CDR2 SYDVKM. The CDR3 has 14 amino acids. In DNA form, the CDR3 reads TGTGCCAGCAGTTTTCACAGGTCCGACTATGGCTACACCTTC. It translates to CASSFHRSDYGYTF.

This clone was seen a few times. The chain recombines TRBV6-5 with TRBJ2-1; TRBD2 matches at 10 bases. The CDR3 is made up of 14 amino acids. The V and J ends lost 8 bases and 9 bases, in that order; junction bases with no gene match: 10. Germline CDR1 and CDR2: MNHEY and SVGAGI. The CDR3, as DNA: TGTGCCAGCTACGCGGGACTAGCGATCGGTGAGCAGTTCTTC. The encoded protein is CASYAGLAIGEQFF.

The V gene is TRBV7-9, the J gene TRBJ2-2; maybe TRBD1 (6 bases). There are 13 residues in the CDR3. Germline CDR1 SEHNR, CDR2 FQNEAQ (reference sequence). Trimming pared 6 bases from V and 4 bases from J, leaving 9 bases between. The CDR3 here is CASRPGVTGELFF. For the CDR3, the DNA is TGTGCCAGCAGACCAGGGGTCACCGGGGAGCTGTTTTTT.

This chain's CDR3 is CSVFRDRNIQYF. CDR3 nucleotides: TGCAGCGTGTTCCGGGACAGAAACATTCAGTACTTC. The chain combines TRBV29-1 with TRBJ2-4; 7 bases are shared with TRBD1. V lost 6 bases, J lost 6 bases, and 5 bases stayed unmatched. Germline V lookup: CDR1 SQVTM, CDR2 ANQGSEA. The CDR3 has 12 amino acids. Filled out from reference TRBV29-1 and TRBJ2-4, the complete variable domain reads SAVISQKPSRDICQRGTSLTIQCQVDSQVTMMFWYRQQPGQSLTLIATANQGSEATYESGFVIDKFPISRPNLTFSTLTVSNMSPEDSSIYLCSVFRDRNIQYFGAGTRLSVL.

The chain is built from TRBV2 and TRBJ2-1; 12 bases line up with TRBD2. This CDR3 has 15 residues. Trimming removed 6 bases from V and 6 bases from J; junction bases left unmatched: 6. The V gene's germline CDR1 is SNHLY and CDR2 FYNNEI. In DNA form, the CDR3 reads TGTGCCAGCAGACCTTCTAGCGGGGGGGGCAATGAGCAGTTCTTC. Amino acid sequence: CASRPSSGGGNEQFF.

The chain has TRBV27 and TRBJ2-3; 10 nucleotides line up with TRBD2. CDR3 length: 17 amino acids. In germline, CDR1 is MNHEY, CDR2 SMNVEV (reference sequence). V lost 2 bases, J lost 3 bases, and 8 bases stayed unmatched. The CDR3 protein is CASSLGHGLAETDTQYF. CDR3 coding DNA: TGTGCCAGCAGTTTAGGCCACGGACTAGCGGAAACAGATACGCAGTATTTT.

The V and J genes are TRBV6-5 and TRBJ2-7, with TRBD2 as a possible D gene (6 bases). The germline gives CDR1 MNHEY, CDR2 SVGAGI. The CDR3 has 14 amino acids. Trimming cost V 5 bases and J 0 bases, with 11 bases left between them. In DNA form, the CDR3 reads TGTGCCAGCAGTCGGGACTCCCTCTCCTACGAGCAGTACTTC. This gives the protein CASSRDSLSYEQYF.

The V gene is TRBV15, the J gene TRBJ2-1; TRBD2 aligns across 9 bases. Germline-derived CDR1 and CDR2 are LNHNV and YYDKDF (reference sequence). There are 17 residues in the CDR3. With V trimmed by 0 bases and J by 2 bases, 5 bases remained unmatched. The CDR3 DNA sequence: TGTGCCACCAGCAGAGATTCAATAGCGGGAGCCTACAATGAGCAGTTCTTC. Translated: CATSRDSIAGAYNEQFF.

The V call is TRBV4-3, the J call TRBJ2-7; 8 bases are shared with TRBD2. Trimming at V came to 4 bases and at J to 3 bases, leaving 8 bases not matched to a gene. Germline V gene sequence: CDR1 LGHNA, CDR2 YSLEER. The CDR3 spans 15 residues. The CDR3: CASSRGVAGNYEQYF. The CDR3 DNA reads as TGCGCCAGCAGCCGGGGGGTAGCGGGAAACTACGAGCAGTACTTC.